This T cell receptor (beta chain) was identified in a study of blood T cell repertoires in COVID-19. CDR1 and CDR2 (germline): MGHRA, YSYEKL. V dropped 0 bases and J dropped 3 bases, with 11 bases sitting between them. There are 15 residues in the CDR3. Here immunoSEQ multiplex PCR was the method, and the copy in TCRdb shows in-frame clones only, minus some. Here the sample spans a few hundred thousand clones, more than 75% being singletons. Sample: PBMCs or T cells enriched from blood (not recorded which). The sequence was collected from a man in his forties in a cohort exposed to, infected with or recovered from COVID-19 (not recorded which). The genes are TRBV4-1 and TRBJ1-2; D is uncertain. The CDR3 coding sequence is TGCGCCAGCAGCCAAGATCGAGGCGGGGACTATGGCTACACCTTC. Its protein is CASSQDRGGDYGYTF.